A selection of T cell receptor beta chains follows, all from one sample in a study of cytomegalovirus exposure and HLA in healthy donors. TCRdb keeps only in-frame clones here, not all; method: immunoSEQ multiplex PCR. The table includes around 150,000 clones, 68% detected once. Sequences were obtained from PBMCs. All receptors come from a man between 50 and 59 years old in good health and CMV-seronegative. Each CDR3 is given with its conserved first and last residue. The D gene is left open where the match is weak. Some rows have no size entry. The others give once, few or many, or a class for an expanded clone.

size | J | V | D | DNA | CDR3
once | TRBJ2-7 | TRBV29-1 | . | TGCAGCGTTGAACGGGACTACGAGCAGTACTTC | CSVERDYEQYF
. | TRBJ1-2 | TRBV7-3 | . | TGTGCCAGCAGCGAGCTCCAGGGTGCTGGCTACACCTTC | CASSELQGAGYTF
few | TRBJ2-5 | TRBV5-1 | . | TGCGCCAGCACGGGGGAGCAAGAGACCCAGTACTTC | CASTGEQETQYF
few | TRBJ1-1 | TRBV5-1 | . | TGCGCCAGCAGCGCTTTACCCAAGGGGAGGGAAACTGAAGCTTTCTTT | CASSALPKGRETEAFF
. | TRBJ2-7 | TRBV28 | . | TGTGCCAGCAGTCCTAAGATCGGCGAGCAGTACTTC | CASSPKIGEQYF
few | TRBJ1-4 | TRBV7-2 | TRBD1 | TGTGCCAGCAGCTTAAGGGGGACAGGGGATGAAAAACTGTTTTTT | CASSLRGTGDEKLFF
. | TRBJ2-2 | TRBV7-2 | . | TGTGCCAGCAGCTTAGCGGGGGCCTCGAACACCGGGGAGCTGTTTTTT | CASSLAGASNTGELFF
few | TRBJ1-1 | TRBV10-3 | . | TGTGCCATCAGTGCGGGACAGAACACTGAAGCTTTCTTT | CAISAGQNTEAFF
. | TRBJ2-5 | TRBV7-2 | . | TGTGCCAGCAGCTTACTCACGGGGTCACAAGAGACCCAGTACTTC | CASSLLTGSQETQYF
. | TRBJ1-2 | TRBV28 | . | TGTGCCAGCAGTGCCTTGGGGCAGGGCCATAACTATGGCTACACCTTC | CASSALGQGHNYGYTF
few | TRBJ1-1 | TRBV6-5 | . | TGTGCCAGCAGTGAAGCGGTCACTGAAGCTTTCTTT | CASSEAVTEAFF
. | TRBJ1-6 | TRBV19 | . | TGTGCCAGTAGTGCCCTCGTTAGCTCCTATAATTCACCCCTCCACTTT | CASSALVSSYNSPLHF
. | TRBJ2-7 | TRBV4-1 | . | TGCGCCAGCAGCCAAGTGAGCAGGCTGAGCTCCTACGAGCAGTACTTC | CASSQVSRLSSYEQYF
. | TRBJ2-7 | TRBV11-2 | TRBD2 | TGTGCCAGCAGCTTAGAGGTTAGGACTAGCGGTTACGAGCAGTACTTC | CASSLEVRTSGYEQYF
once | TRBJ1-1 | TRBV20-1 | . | TGCAGTGCTAGCTCGAACACTGAAGCTTTCTTT | CSASSNTEAFF
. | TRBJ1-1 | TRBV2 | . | TGTGCCAGCAGTGCCCGTAGCCAGAACACTGAAGCTTTCTTT | CASSARSQNTEAFF
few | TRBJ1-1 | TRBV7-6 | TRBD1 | TGTGCCAGCAGCACCGGACAGGGAAAAGGGGCTGAAGCTTTCTTT | CASSTGQGKGAEAFF
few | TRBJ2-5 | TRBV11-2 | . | TGTGCCAGCAGCCCCCGCCCCACTACTAGCTCCTGGTACCAAGAGACCCAGTACTTC | CASSPRPTTSSWYQETQYF
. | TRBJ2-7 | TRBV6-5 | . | TGTGCCAGCAGTTACTCTACAAATTCCTACGAGCAGTACTTC | CASSYSTNSYEQYF
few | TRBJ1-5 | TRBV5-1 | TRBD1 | TGCGCCAGCAGCTTGGGACAGGGATCCAATCAGCCCCAGCATTTT | CASSLGQGSNQPQHF
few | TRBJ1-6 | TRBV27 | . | TGTGCCAGCAGTTTAGCGGGGGCGAATTCACCCCTCCACTTT | CASSLAGANSPLHF
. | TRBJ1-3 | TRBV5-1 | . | TGCGCCAGCAGCTTGGGGGGCGGCTCTGGAAACACCATATATTTT | CASSLGGGSGNTIYF
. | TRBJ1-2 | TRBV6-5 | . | TGTGCCAGCAGTTCACTACAGGGCCTCGGGAACTATGGCTACACCTTC | CASSSLQGLGNYGYTF
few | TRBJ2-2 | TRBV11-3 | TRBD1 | TGTGCCAGCAGTTATAGACAGGGCGGCACCGGGGAGCTGTTTTTT | CASSYRQGGTGELFF
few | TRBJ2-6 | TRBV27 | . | TGTGCCAGCAGTTTTCGGTCACCGGGGAGCTCTGGGGCCAACGTCCTGACTTTC | CASSFRSPGSSGANVLTF
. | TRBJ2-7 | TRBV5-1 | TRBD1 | TGCGCCAGCAGCTTGGTGACAGGGGGAGGCGAGCAGTACTTC | CASSLVTGGGEQYF
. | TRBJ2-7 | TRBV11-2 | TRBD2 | TGTGCCAGCAGCTTAGGACTAGCTGGCTACGAGCAGTACTTC | CASSLGLAGYEQYF
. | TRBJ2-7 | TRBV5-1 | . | TGCGCCAGCAGCTTGGGCTTGCGGGGTTCCTCCTACGAGCAGTACTTC | CASSLGLRGSSYEQYF
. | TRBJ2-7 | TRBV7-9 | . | TGTGCCAGCAGCTTAGTTGGCGAGGTGGGCTACGAGCAGTACTTC | CASSLVGEVGYEQYF
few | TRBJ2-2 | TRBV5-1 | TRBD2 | TGCGCCAGCAGTATAGCGGGGGTGAACACCGGGGAGCTGTTTTTT | CASSIAGVNTGELFF
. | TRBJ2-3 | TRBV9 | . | TGTGCCAGCAGCGTCTACGGGGGATCAGATACGCAGTATTTT | CASSVYGGSDTQYF
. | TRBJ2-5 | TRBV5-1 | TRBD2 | TGCGCCAGCAGCGTCGGACTAGCGGGGGTACAAGAGACCCAGTACTTC | CASSVGLAGVQETQYF
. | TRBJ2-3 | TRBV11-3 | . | TGTGCCAGCAGCTTAGATGCGAGCACAGATACGCAGTATTTT | CASSLDASTDTQYF